The entry that follows covers one T cell receptor (beta chain) sequence. Its antigen is undetermined. The treatment was: some 20 received Ad26.COV2.S at low or high dose, single or two shots; roughly five received placebo; per-sample allocation not given. The samples were gathered on day 63 after the first injection of vaccine or placebo. The data were obtained in a study of Ad26.COV2.S vaccination and SARS-CoV-2 variants. Germline V lookup: CDR1 SGHTA, CDR2 FQGTGA. The CDR3 is 17 residues long. Trimming cost V 4 bases and J 2 bases; bases outside gene matches: 11. Profiled with immunoSEQ multiplex PCR; TCRdb holds only in-frame clones, not every one. The table has roughly 380,000 clones, approximately 88% seen once. Study outcomes and limitations: Non-spike TCR breadth was similar in vaccine and placebo recipients. Spike-specific CD8+ and CD4+ T cell responses reportedly showed substantial breadth after vaccination.

The gene calls are TRBV7-3 and TRBJ1-1, with TRBD1 matching 9 bases. The receptor was derived from a person between 18 and 59 years old who received the Ad26.COV2.S COVID-19 vaccine or a placebo. This sample comprised peripheral blood, obtained in a trial of Ad26.COV2.S vaccine versus placebo. CDR3 protein: CASSSNNPDRGNTEAFF. CDR3 nucleotide sequence: TGTGCCAGCAGCTCAAATAACCCGGACAGGGGCAACACTGAAGCTTTCTTT.